The entry below gives a single T cell receptor (beta chain) sequence along with its context. Its antigen is unidentified. The source of the sample is a study of shared clonotypes between healthy human individuals. Study results and caveats: Clonotypes shared by all four donors outscored non-shared clonotypes in generation probability. Some naive CD4 clonotypes, roughly 4.7%, turned up in common across a few donors.

Among the donors, all were Caucasian adults who lived in Nashville, Tennessee. From CD4+ cells came CD45RA+ naive and CD45RA-negative memory subsets. The table came from immunoSEQ multiplex PCR; TCRdb's copy has only in-frame clones and leaves some out. The sample records about 600,000 clones, 97% being singletons. The V and J ends lost 1 base and 5 bases respectively, with 7 bases between them. The germline V gene has CDR1 SGHVS and CDR2 FQNEAQ. This CDR3 is 13 amino acids long. This TCR came from a woman in her twenties or thirties in good health. The sequencing input was naive CD4+ T cells sorted from blood. Subset meaning: CD45RA+ positively selected. The chain has TRBV7-8 and TRBJ2-3; no clear D gene. Here the CDR3 DNA reads TGTGCCAGCAGCTTAGGGCTTGGAGATACGCAGTATTTT. Translating gives CASSLGLGDTQYF.